Below, one T cell receptor beta chain is given with its context. This table comes from immunoSEQ multiplex PCR, and its TCRdb copy is limited to in-frame clones, with some not included. Here the sample spans more than 1,200,000 clones, approximately 98.5% being singletons. This sample was taken from a study of shared clonotypes between healthy human individuals. Study as a whole: There were three CD4 naive, three CD4 memory, two CD8 naive and one CD8 memory plates per donor.

This CDR3 is 13 amino acids long. Trimming at V came to 9 bases and at J to 4 bases, leaving 4 bases not matched to a gene. Germline V gene data show CDR1 as MNHEY and CDR2 as SVGAGI. This TCR derives from a man younger than 45 in good health. What was sequenced was naive CD4+ T cells sorted from blood. Described subset: CD45RA+ positively selected. The rearrangement links TRBV6-5 to TRBJ2-1, with 9 bases aligning to TRBD2. In DNA, the CDR3 is TGTGCCAGTAGGGGACTAGCTTACAATGAGCAGTTCTTC. Encoded protein: CASRGLAYNEQFF.